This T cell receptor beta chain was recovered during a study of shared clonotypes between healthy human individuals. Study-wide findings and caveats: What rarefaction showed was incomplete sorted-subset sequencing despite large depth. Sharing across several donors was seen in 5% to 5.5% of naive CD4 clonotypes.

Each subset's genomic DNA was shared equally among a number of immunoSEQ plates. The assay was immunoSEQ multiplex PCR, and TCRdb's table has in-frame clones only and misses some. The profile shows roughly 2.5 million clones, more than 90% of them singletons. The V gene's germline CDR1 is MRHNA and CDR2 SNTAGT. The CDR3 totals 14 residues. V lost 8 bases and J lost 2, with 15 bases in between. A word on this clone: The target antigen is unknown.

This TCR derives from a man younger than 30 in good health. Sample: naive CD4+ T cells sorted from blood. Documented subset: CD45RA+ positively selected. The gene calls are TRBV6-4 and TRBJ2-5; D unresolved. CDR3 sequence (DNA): TGTGCCAGCGAAGAACTGTCGCCTCAAGAGACCCAGTACTTC. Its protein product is CASEELSPQETQYF.